This T cell receptor (beta chain) was obtained from a study of CD8 T cells in Susac syndrome. Regarding the study as a whole: None of the CD4+ T cell repertoires in Susac syndrome showed clonal expansion.

An input of about 0.5 to 1 ug of RNA was subjected to reverse transcription using random hexamers. TCRdb re-analysed the immunoSEQ multiplex PCR reads in MiXCR, keeping a single row per CDR3 protein. The table records 170,000 or so distinct CDR3 sequences, more than 95% of them present only once. Comments on this clonotype: Its target is not known.

The ends were cut back, 2 bases at V and 8 bases at J, with 10 bases in the middle. The CDR3 has 12 amino acids. The germline CDR1 and CDR2 sequences are DFQATT and SNEGSKA (reference sequence). The sample taken for sequencing was CD4+ T cells from PBMCs. This sequence was found in a human donor with Susac syndrome. This chain links TRBV20-1 with TRBJ2-1; D is uncertain. This CDR3 reads CSARISVHEQFF. DNA of the CDR3: TGCAGTGCTAGAATCAGTGTACATGAGCAGTTCTTC.